Listed below are T cell receptor beta chains from one sample, sequenced in a study of beta chain features in type 1 diabetes. The method was immunoSEQ multiplex PCR; TCRdb's version includes in-frame clones alone and lacks a portion of them. The profile shows a few hundred thousand clones, about 14% of them singletons. Input material: naive CD4+ T cells from blood. The source is a woman under 30 with type 1 diabetes. CDR3s include the opening cysteine and the closing phenylalanine or tryptophan. D genes are given only for firm matches. Only part of the rows carry a size: once, few, many, or a class if the clone is expanded.

clone_size: .; d_call: TRBD1; j_call: TRBJ2-3; cdr3_length: 15; v_call: TRBV7-2; cdr3_nt: TGTGCCAGCAGAAGTGACAGGGGGCGAACAGATACGCAGTATTTT; cdr3_aa: CASRSDRGRTDTQYF
clone_size: few; d_call: TRBD1; j_call: TRBJ1-2; cdr3_length: 13; v_call: TRBV30; cdr3_nt: TGTGCCTGGACCCAGGGGGGATCATATGGCTACACCTTC; cdr3_aa: CAWTQGGSYGYTF
clone_size: .; d_call: TRBD1; j_call: TRBJ2-5; cdr3_length: 14; v_call: TRBV9; cdr3_nt: TGTGCCAGCAGCGAAACCACAGGGGGCGCGACCCAGTACTTC; cdr3_aa: CASSETTGGATQYF
clone_size: few; d_call: TRBD1; j_call: TRBJ1-1; cdr3_length: 13; v_call: TRBV27; cdr3_nt: TGTGCCAGCAGTTCCAGGGGGCGTATTGAAGCTTTCTTT; cdr3_aa: CASSSRGRIEAFF
clone_size: .; d_call: TRBD1; j_call: TRBJ1-1; cdr3_length: 14; v_call: TRBV18; cdr3_nt: TGTGCCAGCTCACCACCACAGGGGAATACTGAAGCTTTCTTT; cdr3_aa: CASSPPQGNTEAFF
clone_size: .; d_call: .; j_call: TRBJ2-3; cdr3_length: 12; v_call: TRBV5-6; cdr3_nt: TGTGCCAGCAGCTTCGGTGTGGATACGCAGTATTTT; cdr3_aa: CASSFGVDTQYF
clone_size: few; d_call: .; j_call: TRBJ2-2; cdr3_length: 16; v_call: TRBV7-2; cdr3_nt: TGTGCCAGCAGCTTAGGCGGGCAACCCCCAACCGGGGAGCTGTTTTTT; cdr3_aa: CASSLGGQPPTGELFF
clone_size: .; d_call: TRBD1; j_call: TRBJ1-2; cdr3_length: 16; v_call: TRBV6-6; cdr3_nt: TGTGCCAGCAGTTACTTATCGGGACAGGGGAGCCATGGCTACACCTTC; cdr3_aa: CASSYLSGQGSHGYTF
clone_size: .; d_call: .; j_call: TRBJ1-5; cdr3_length: 13; v_call: TRBV18; cdr3_nt: TGTGCCAGCTCACCAAGTATAGAGCAGCCCCAGCATTTT; cdr3_aa: CASSPSIEQPQHF
clone_size: few; d_call: TRBD2; j_call: TRBJ2-4; cdr3_length: 17; v_call: TRBV19; cdr3_nt: TGTGCCAGTAGTTTTCCGACTAGCGGGAGGGCCTTAGACATTCAGTACTTC; cdr3_aa: CASSFPTSGRALDIQYF
clone_size: .; d_call: TRBD2; j_call: TRBJ2-1; cdr3_length: 15; v_call: TRBV27; cdr3_nt: TGTGCCAGCAGTTTAATTACTAGCGGCTACAATGAGCAGTTCTTC; cdr3_aa: CASSLITSGYNEQFF
clone_size: .; d_call: TRBD1; j_call: TRBJ2-7; cdr3_length: 14; v_call: TRBV7-9; cdr3_nt: TGTGCCAGCAGCTTACGGGACAGTAGCCACGAGCAGTACTTC; cdr3_aa: CASSLRDSSHEQYF
clone_size: .; d_call: TRBD2; j_call: TRBJ2-2; cdr3_length: 14; v_call: TRBV29-1; cdr3_nt: TGCAGCGTTCGCCGGACTAGCAGTACCGGGGAGCTGTTTTTT; cdr3_aa: CSVRRTSSTGELFF
clone_size: few; d_call: TRBD1; j_call: TRBJ2-7; cdr3_length: 14; v_call: TRBV30; cdr3_nt: TGTGCCTGGAGTGCCGGGACAGGCCCCTACGAGCAGTACTTC; cdr3_aa: CAWSAGTGPYEQYF
clone_size: few; d_call: .; j_call: TRBJ2-1; cdr3_length: 13; v_call: TRBV11-2; cdr3_nt: TGTGCCAGCAGCCCCGGGGGGCGAGGTGAGCAGTTCTTC; cdr3_aa: CASSPGGRGEQFF
clone_size: .; d_call: .; j_call: TRBJ2-7; cdr3_length: 15; v_call: TRBV25-1; cdr3_nt: TGTGCCAGCAGTCAAAGTTGGCTAGCCTCCTACGAGCAGTACTTC; cdr3_aa: CASSQSWLASYEQYF
clone_size: .; d_call: .; j_call: TRBJ1-1; cdr3_length: 13; v_call: TRBV25-1; cdr3_nt: TGTGCCAGCAGTATAACAGGGCATACTGAAGCTTTCTTT; cdr3_aa: CASSITGHTEAFF